This passage covers 6 T cell receptor beta chains from one sample sequenced in a study of T-cell reconstitution after alpha-beta-depleted transplantation in children. For TCRbeta, the library was prepared with unique molecular identifiers. TCRdb recomputed calls from the PCR reads with MiXCR, one row per CDR3 protein. The top ten clones hold 2.5% to 3.5% of a sample with some 550,000 distinct CDR3 sequences, about a sixth of them seen once. The sample consisted of PBMCs from the stem cell graft donor, taken from the stem cell graft. These receptors originate from a human donor who donated a stem cell graft to a child with acute lymphoblastic leukemia.

Many counts were recorded for this clonotype. The chain employs TRBV5-1 and TRBJ1-1, with 8 bases matching TRBD1. V gave up 4 bases and J gave up 10 bases; unmatched junction bases: 12. The CDR3 has 14 amino acids. Germline lookup yields CDR1 SGHRS and CDR2 YFSETQ. The CDR3 DNA reads TGCGCCAGCAGCGAGCCGGGACAGGTTGTCGGAGCTTTCTTT. This codes for CASSEPGQVVGAFF.

This clonotype was seen only a few times. V is TRBV20-1 and J is TRBJ2-1; D call uncertain. The CDR3 totals 12 residues. Between the trimmed V and J ends, which lost 5 bases and 7 bases, there was a span of 12 bases. Germline-derived CDR1 and CDR2 are DFQATT and SNEGSKA (reference sequence). This CDR3 is CSAPILGNEQFF. The CDR3 nucleotides read TGCAGTGCTCCTATTCTAGGGAATGAGCAGTTCTTC.

This clonotype was seen more than once but under ten times. V gene TRBV10-3 combines with J gene TRBJ2-1, with 8 bases lining up with TRBD2. V trimming: 0 bases; J trimming: 5 bases; junction bases outside the gene matches: 15. Per the germline V gene, CDR1 is ENHRY and CDR2 is SYGVKD. The CDR3 extends over 19 amino acids. The CDR3 is CAISESTVYSTSGNNEQFF. DNA for the CDR3: TGTGCCATCAGTGAGTCGACGGTCTATAGTACTAGCGGAAACAATGAGCAGTTCTTC.

This clonotype was detected only a few times. The chain employs TRBV6-5 and TRBJ1-1; 9 bases are shared with TRBD1. J lost 3 bases, V lost 2 bases, and 7 bases had no gene match. The CDR3 loop spans 16 amino acids. CDR1 is MNHEY, CDR2 SVGAGI, per germline. The CDR3 loop reads CASSYRGTGRHTEAFF. CDR3 nucleotides: TGTGCCAGCAGTTACAGGGGGACAGGGAGGCACACTGAAGCTTTCTTT.

The chain has TRBV6-2 or TRBV6-3 and TRBJ2-3; 9 bases fit TRBD2. There are 16 residues in the CDR3. The junction had 9 bases not matched to a gene; V was cut back by 3 bases and J by 5 bases. Germline V gene data show CDR1 as MNHEY and CDR2 as SVGEGT. The CDR3 bases are TGTGCCAGCAGTTATAGTCTAGCGGGATATGAAGATACGCAGTATTTT. It translates to CASSYSLAGYEDTQYF.

The chain is built from TRBV12-3 or TRBV12-4 and TRBJ2-7; the D is unclear. The CDR3 is 12 amino acids. With 8 bases removed from V and 4 bases from J, the gap between germline ends came to 12 bases. The CDR3 region has the DNA TGTGCCAGCCTTGGGATGGGTTACGAGCAGTACTTC. It yields the protein CASLGMGYEQYF.